Listed here is a single T cell receptor beta chain. CDR1 is LNHDA and CDR2 is SQIVND in the germline V gene (reference sequence). With 10 bases removed from V and 1 base from J, the gap between germline ends came to 7 bases. This CDR3 is 11 amino acids long. TCRdb redid the calling of the 5' RACE reads with MiXCR, one entry per CDR3 protein. This table has around 1.7 million distinct CDR3 sequences, about 32% appearing once. The sample originates from a study of identical twins. The V gene is TRBV19, the J gene TRBJ1-1; D call uncertain. This receptor was obtained from a newborn girl in good health. Sample: cord blood. The CDR3 DNA sequence: TGTGCCACCGGACGGAACACTGAAGCTTTCTTT. Its protein is CATGRNTEAFF.